The 10 T cell receptor beta chains listed next were all sequenced from one sample in a study of blood T cell repertoires in COVID-19. The table came from immunoSEQ multiplex PCR; TCRdb's copy has only in-frame clones and leaves some out. The sample carries some 160,000 clones, around 82% recorded once. Sequenced input: peripheral blood. The receptors here all came from a woman between 50 and 59 years old with acute or convalescent COVID-19.

This chain connects TRBV19 to TRBJ1-1; TRBD1 matches 7 bases. V was clipped by 2 bases and J by 11 bases; unmatched bases: 8. CDR3 length: 13 residues. Germline CDR1 reads LNHDA; CDR2 reads SQIVND (reference sequence). The CDR3 region is CASSITRGRDAFF. The CDR3 coding sequence is TGTGCCAGTAGTATAACAAGGGGGCGTGATGCTTTCTTT.

V is TRBV7-3 and J is TRBJ1-1; D is undetermined. This CDR3 comprises 14 residues. CDR1 is SGHTA, CDR2 FQGTGA, per germline. V lost 0 bases and J lost 1, with 6 bases in between. This CDR3 reads CASSLTPSNTEAFF. CDR3 in DNA: TGTGCCAGCAGCTTAACCCCTTCGAACACTGAAGCTTTCTTT.

The chain carries TRBV2 and TRBJ1-1; D is undetermined. The CDR3 has 15 residues. The germline V gene has CDR1 SNHLY and CDR2 FYNNEI. Trimming took off 2 bases at V and 2 bases at J, with 12 bases between the two ends. The CDR3 bases are TGTGCCAGCAGTGAAACGATAGCGGGCAACACTGAAGCTTTCTTT. Protein sequence: CASSETIAGNTEAFF.

The genes are TRBV3-1 (or the pseudogene TRBV3-2) and TRBJ1-3; no reliable D call. Between the trimmed V and J ends, which lost 0 bases and 4 bases, there was a span of 16 bases. CDR3 length: 17 amino acids. Germline assignment: CDR1 LGHDT and CDR2 YNNKEL (reference sequence). CDR3 DNA: TGTGCCAGCAGCCAAGATCTTCCGGAGACTGCCGGAAACACCATATATTTT. Translating it yields CASSQDLPETAGNTIYF.

The sample holds a few counts of this clone. The chain combines TRBV6-2 or TRBV6-3 with TRBJ2-7, with D perhaps TRBD1 (6 bases). CDR1 is MNHEY, CDR2 SVGEGT, per germline. The CDR3 totals 12 residues. With 4 bases removed from V and 4 bases from J, the gap between germline ends came to 8 bases. CDR3 nucleotides: TGTGCCAGCAGTTCGCAGGGGTACGAGCAGTACTTC. It codes for CASSSQGYEQYF.

The chain couples TRBV11-2 to TRBJ2-5; 10 nucleotides agree with TRBD2. Germline V CDR1 and CDR2: SGHAT, FQNNGV. The CDR3 spans 18 residues. The junction had 17 bases not matched to a gene; V was cut back by 8 bases and J by 2 bases. The CDR3 spells CASQNPGGAGGLQETQYF. DNA for the CDR3: TGTGCCAGCCAAAACCCCGGGGGAGCGGGGGGGCTGCAAGAGACCCAGTACTTC.

The chain uses TRBV27 and TRBJ1-1; D perhaps matches TRBD1 (5 bases). This CDR3 region has 12 residues. CDR1 and CDR2 from the germline V gene are MNHEY and SMNVEV (reference sequence). V was clipped by 3 bases and J by 8 bases, with 10 bases between them. The CDR3 DNA reads TGTGCCAGCAGTTTTAACAGGATAGAAGCTTTCTTT. This codes for CASSFNRIEAFF.

The chain uses TRBV7-2 and TRBJ2-5, with D unresolved. Looked up from germline, CDR1 is SGHTA and CDR2 is FQGNSA. The CDR3 loop spans 12 amino acids. Trimming cost V 4 bases and J 5 bases, with 8 bases left between them. The CDR3 protein is CASSSSRETQYF. CDR3 DNA: TGTGCCAGCAGCTCCTCACGGGAGACCCAGTACTTC.

The chain couples TRBV4-2 to TRBJ1-1, with 7 bases aligning to TRBD1. Trimming removed 4 bases from V and 1 base from J; junction bases left unmatched: 3. Germline CDR1 is LGHNA and CDR2 is YNFKEQ. This CDR3 is 14 amino acids long. This chain's CDR3 is CASSLGTANTEAFF. The CDR3 DNA follows: TGTGCCAGCAGCCTCGGGACAGCGAACACTGAAGCTTTCTTT.

Only one count was recorded for this clone. Here the CDR3 reads CASSLSGGNEQYF. For the CDR3, the DNA is TGTGCCAGCAGTTTGTCGGGGGGCAACGAGCAGTACTTC. The rearrangement links TRBV12-3 or TRBV12-4 to TRBJ2-7; possible D gene TRBD2, 7 bases. V was cut by 3 bases and J by 5 bases, with 11 bases left in between. The CDR3 spans 13 residues.